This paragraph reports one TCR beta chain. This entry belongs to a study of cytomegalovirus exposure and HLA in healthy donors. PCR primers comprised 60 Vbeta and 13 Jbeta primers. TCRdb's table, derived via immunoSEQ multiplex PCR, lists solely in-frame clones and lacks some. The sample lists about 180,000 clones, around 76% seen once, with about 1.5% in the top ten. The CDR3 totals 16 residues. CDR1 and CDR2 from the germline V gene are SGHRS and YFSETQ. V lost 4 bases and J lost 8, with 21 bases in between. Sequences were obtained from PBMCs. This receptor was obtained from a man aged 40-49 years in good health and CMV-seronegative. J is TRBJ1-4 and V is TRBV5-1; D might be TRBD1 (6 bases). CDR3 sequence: CASSPIGTFGGEKLFF. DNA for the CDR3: TGCGCCAGCAGCCCCATCGGGACATTTGGTGGAGAAAAACTGTTTTTT.